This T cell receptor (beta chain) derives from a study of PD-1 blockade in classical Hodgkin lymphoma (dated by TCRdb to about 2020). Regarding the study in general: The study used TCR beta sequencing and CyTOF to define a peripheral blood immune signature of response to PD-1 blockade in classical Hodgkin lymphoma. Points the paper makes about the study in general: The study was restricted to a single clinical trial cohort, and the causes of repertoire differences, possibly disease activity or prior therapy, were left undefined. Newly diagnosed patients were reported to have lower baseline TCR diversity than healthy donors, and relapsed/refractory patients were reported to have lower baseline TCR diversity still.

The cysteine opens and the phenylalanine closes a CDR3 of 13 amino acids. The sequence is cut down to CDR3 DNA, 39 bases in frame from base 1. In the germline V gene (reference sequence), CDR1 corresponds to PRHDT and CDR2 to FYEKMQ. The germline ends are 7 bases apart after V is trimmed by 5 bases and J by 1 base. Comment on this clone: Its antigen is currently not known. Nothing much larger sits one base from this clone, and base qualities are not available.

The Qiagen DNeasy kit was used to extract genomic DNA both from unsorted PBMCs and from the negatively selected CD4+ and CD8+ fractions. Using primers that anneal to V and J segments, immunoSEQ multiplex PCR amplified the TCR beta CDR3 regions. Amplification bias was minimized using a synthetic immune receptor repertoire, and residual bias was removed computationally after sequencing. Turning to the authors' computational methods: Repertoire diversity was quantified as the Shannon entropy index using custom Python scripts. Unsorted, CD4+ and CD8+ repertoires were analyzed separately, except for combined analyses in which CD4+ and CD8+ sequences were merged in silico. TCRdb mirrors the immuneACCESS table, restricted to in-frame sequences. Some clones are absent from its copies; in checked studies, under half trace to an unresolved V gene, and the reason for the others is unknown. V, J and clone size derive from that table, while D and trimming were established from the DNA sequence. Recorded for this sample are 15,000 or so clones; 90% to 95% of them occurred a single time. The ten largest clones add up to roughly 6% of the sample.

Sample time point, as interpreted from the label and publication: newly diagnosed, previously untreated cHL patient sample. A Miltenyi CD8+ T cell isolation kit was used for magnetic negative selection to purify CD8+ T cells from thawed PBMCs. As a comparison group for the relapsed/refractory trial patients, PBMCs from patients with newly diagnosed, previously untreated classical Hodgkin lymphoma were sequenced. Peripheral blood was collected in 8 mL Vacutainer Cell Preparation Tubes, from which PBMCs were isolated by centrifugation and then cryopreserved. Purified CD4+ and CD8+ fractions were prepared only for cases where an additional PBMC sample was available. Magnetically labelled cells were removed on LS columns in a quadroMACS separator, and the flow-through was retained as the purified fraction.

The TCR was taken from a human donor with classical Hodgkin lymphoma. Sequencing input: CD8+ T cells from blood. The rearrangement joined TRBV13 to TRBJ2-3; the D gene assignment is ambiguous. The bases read TGTGCCAGCAGCCTTGGGGGCACAGATACGCAGTATTTT. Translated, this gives CASSLGGTDTQYF.